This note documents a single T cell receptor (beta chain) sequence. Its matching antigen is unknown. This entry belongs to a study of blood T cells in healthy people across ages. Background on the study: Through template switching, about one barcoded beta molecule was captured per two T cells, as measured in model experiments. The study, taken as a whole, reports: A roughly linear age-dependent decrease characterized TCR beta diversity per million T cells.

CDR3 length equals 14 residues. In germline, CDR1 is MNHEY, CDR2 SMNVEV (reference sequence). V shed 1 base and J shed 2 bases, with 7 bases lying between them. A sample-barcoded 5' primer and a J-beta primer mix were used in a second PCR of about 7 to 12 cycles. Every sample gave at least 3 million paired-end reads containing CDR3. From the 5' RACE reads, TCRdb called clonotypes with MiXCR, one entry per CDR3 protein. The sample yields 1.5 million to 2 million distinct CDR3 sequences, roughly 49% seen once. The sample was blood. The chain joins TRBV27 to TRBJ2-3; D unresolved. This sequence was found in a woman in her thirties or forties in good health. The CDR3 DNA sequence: TGTGCCAGCAGTTTATTGCAGGACACAGATACGCAGTATTTT. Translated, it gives CASSLLQDTDTQYF.